A selection of T cell receptor beta chains follows, all from one sample in a study of OX40 agonist ivuxolimab in advanced cancers. Sequencing was performed with immunoSEQ multiplex PCR; in TCRdb, only in-frame clones are kept and a portion is missing. The sample has approximately 20,000 clones; roughly 91% are singletons. Source: CD4+ or CD8+ T cells sorted from blood, taken in a trial of the OX40 agonist ivuxolimab. The receptor set was obtained from an adult with an advanced solid tumor such as melanoma, head and neck, liver or kidney cancer. Both conserved end residues are part of each CDR3. Fields, in order: clone size, J gene, D gene, V gene, CDR3 DNA, CDR3 protein. A D gene is named only where the DNA matches it firmly. Expanded clones are given a class, and other clones once, few, many or no size at all.

NA TRBJ2-3 TRBD2 TRBV7-6 TGTGCCAGCAGCCGCTCCACTAGCGGGAGACATGCAGATACGCAGTATTTT CASSRSTSGRHADTQYF
NA TRBJ2-7 NA TRBV11-3 TGTGCCAGCAGCTTGTCGGGGTCTAAGCACGAGCAGTACTTC CASSLSGSKHEQYF
NA TRBJ2-7 TRBD1 TRBV4-1 TGCGCCAGCAGCTACGGGACAGGGGGTTACGAGCAGTACTTC CASSYGTGGYEQYF
few TRBJ1-5 NA TRBV4-1 TGCGCCAGCAGCCAAGGGGATCAGCCCCAGCATTTT CASSQGDQPQHF
NA TRBJ2-2 NA TRBV6-5 TGTGCCAGCAGTTACCAGCTGGGACACGGGGCCGGGGAGCTGTTTTTT CASSYQLGHGAGELFF
NA TRBJ1-2 NA TRBV27 TGTGCCAGCAGCATTGACAGCTCTTTATATGGCTACACCTTC CASSIDSSLYGYTF
NA TRBJ1-5 TRBD1 TRBV4-2 TGTGCCAGCAGCCAAGAGACAGGGGGAGGCAATCAGCCCCAGCATTTT CASSQETGGGNQPQHF
NA TRBJ2-7 TRBD1 TRBV27 TGTGCCAGCAGTAACAGGGGTGGCTACGAGCAGTACTTC CASSNRGGYEQYF
once TRBJ2-7 NA TRBV4-3 TGCGCCAGCAGCCAAGAACCAAACTACGAGCAGTACTTC CASSQEPNYEQYF
NA TRBJ1-5 NA TRBV27 TGTGCCAGCAGTTTATCTAGCAATCAGCCCCAGCATTTT CASSLSSNQPQHF
NA TRBJ1-4 NA TRBV5-1 TGCGCCAGCAGCCACGGGACGGATAATGAAAAACTGTTTTTT CASSHGTDNEKLFF
NA TRBJ2-1 NA TRBV28 TGTGCCAGCAGTTTCAGCGGTATCTGGAGTAATGAGCAGTTCTTC CASSFSGIWSNEQFF
few TRBJ2-7 NA TRBV7-8 TGTGCCAGCAGCCCCGACTCCACCCTGAAGGCCGAGCAGTACTTC CASSPDSTLKAEQYF
NA TRBJ2-5 TRBD2 TRBV5-1 TGCGCCAGCAGCTTGGGACTAGCGGGAGGTGAGACCCAGTACTTC CASSLGLAGGETQYF
NA TRBJ1-2 TRBD1 TRBV5-4 TGTGCCAGCAGCCCCAGCCCTGGACAGGGAAACTATGGCTACACCTTC CASSPSPGQGNYGYTF
NA TRBJ2-2 TRBD2 TRBV14 TGTGCCAGCAGCCTCGGTTTAGCGGGCGCCACCGGGGAGCTGTTTTTT CASSLGLAGATGELFF
NA TRBJ1-2 NA TRBV25-1 TGTGCCAGCAGTTCCCCGGGCCAGTGGAACTATGGCTACACCTTC CASSSPGQWNYGYTF
NA TRBJ2-1 TRBD2 TRBV4-3 TGCGCCAGCAGCACGGGGACTAGCGCCTACAATGAGCAGTTCTTC CASSTGTSAYNEQFF
NA TRBJ2-1 NA TRBV9 TGTGCCAGCAGCCCGCCAGCGGCCCCCTACAATGAGCAGTTCTTC CASSPPAAPYNEQFF
few TRBJ2-1 TRBD1 TRBV7-9 TGTGCCAGCAGCTGGGGACAGGGCAGTCAGTTCTTC CASSWGQGSQFF
NA TRBJ2-2 NA TRBV7-6 TGTGCCAGCAGCTTAGCAGGTTTGACCACAACGAACACCGGGGAGCTGTTTTTT CASSLAGLTTTNTGELFF
once TRBJ2-4 NA TRBV27 TGTGCCAGCAACCCGGACCCGCGGCGGAACATTCAGTACTTC CASNPDPRRNIQYF
NA TRBJ2-7 NA TRBV29-1 TGCAGCGTTGGGGGGAAGTACGAGCAGTACTTC CSVGGKYEQYF
NA TRBJ1-1 NA TRBV27 TGTGCCAGCAGCGGTTCGAACACTGAAGCTTTCTTT CASSGSNTEAFF
NA TRBJ2-7 NA TRBV6-5 TGTGCCATCAGTGAGGAGGACTACGAGCAGTACTTC CAISEEDYEQYF
NA TRBJ2-3 NA TRBV6-5 TGTGCCTCCCAAAATACGCAGTATTTT CASQNTQYF
NA TRBJ2-7 NA TRBV5-1 TGCGCCAGCAGCTTGGGGTGGGGGGACCTCTCCTACGAGCAGTACTTC CASSLGWGDLSYEQYF
NA TRBJ1-1 TRBD1 TRBV19 TGTGCCAGTAGTATAGAGTCAGGGGGCTTCACTGAAGCTTTCTTT CASSIESGGFTEAFF
NA TRBJ2-7 NA TRBV2 TGTGCCAGCAAGGAGCAGGCGGCCCCAGGCAAGCAGTACTTC CASKEQAAPGKQYF
NA TRBJ1-5 NA TRBV7-3 TGTGCCAGCAGCCCTCCGGGACACCATAGCAATCAGCCCCAGCATTTT CASSPPGHHSNQPQHF
NA TRBJ2-2 NA TRBV7-1 TGTGCCAGCAGCTTTGACAGGCGGTGGACCGGGGAGCTGTTTTTT CASSFDRRWTGELFF
NA TRBJ2-3 TRBD2 TRBV14 TGTGCCAGCAGCCAAGATCGACTAGCCCCGTTGCATACGCAGTATTTT CASSQDRLAPLHTQYF
NA TRBJ2-2 TRBD2 TRBV9 TGTGCCAGCAGCGTTGTGACTAGCGGGATAAACACCGGGGAGCTGTTTTTT CASSVVTSGINTGELFF
NA TRBJ1-5 NA TRBV27 TGTGCCAGCAGTCGGACGGACCAGCCCCAGCATTTT CASSRTDQPQHF
NA TRBJ2-1 NA TRBV9 TGTGCCAGCAGCGTCCTCGGACTATGGAATGAGCAGTTCTTC CASSVLGLWNEQFF
once TRBJ2-3 NA TRBV7-2 TGTGCCAGCAGTATGACAGGCGGGACTAGCACAGATACGCAGTATTTT CASSMTGGTSTDTQYF
NA TRBJ2-1 TRBD2 TRBV28 TGTGCCAGCAGTTTTGAGGGGAGACTAGCACCCTACAATGAGCAGTTCTTC CASSFEGRLAPYNEQFF
NA TRBJ2-5 TRBD1 TRBV29-1 TGCAGCGTTGATGTAGGGCAGGGGGCGGGGGAGACCCAGTACTTC CSVDVGQGAGETQYF
NA TRBJ2-3 NA TRBV5-1 TGCGCCAGCAGCCCCGGTGATGGGGGCGATACGCAGTATTTT CASSPGDGGDTQYF
NA TRBJ2-3 NA TRBV29-1 TGCAGCGCCATTTTCAGGGAAGATACGCAGTATTTT CSAIFREDTQYF
NA TRBJ2-1 TRBD2 TRBV7-3 TGTGCCAGCAGCTTAGGAGCGGGACGATACAATGAGCAGTTCTTC CASSLGAGRYNEQFF
few TRBJ2-1 NA TRBV6-6 TGTGCCAGCAGTTATGGGTCGGGCACAAAGCAGTTCTTC CASSYGSGTKQFF
once TRBJ2-7 NA TRBV5-6 TGTGCCAGCAGCTTTAGGGCCGAGGACGAGCAGTACTTC CASSFRAEDEQYF
NA TRBJ2-1 NA TRBV7-6 TGTGCCAGCAGCCCCGGACTGTCCTACAATGAGCAGTTCTTC CASSPGLSYNEQFF
NA TRBJ2-5 NA TRBV6-6 TGTGCCAGCACCGAGGGAGGTGGTACGGAGACCCAGTACTTC CASTEGGGTETQYF
NA TRBJ2-7 TRBD2 TRBV9 TGTGCCAGCAGCGCAAATCCGGGACTAGCGGGGACCAGCTCCTACGAGCAGTACTTC CASSANPGLAGTSSYEQYF
NA TRBJ1-4 NA TRBV28 TGTGCCAGCAGCGCCGGGACCGCAACTAATGAAAAACTGTTTTTT CASSAGTATNEKLFF
NA TRBJ1-2 NA TRBV2 TGTGCCAGCAGTGAAGTACCGGCAGGGGTCTATGGCTACACCTTC CASSEVPAGVYGYTF
NA TRBJ2-2 NA TRBV6-1 TGTGCCAGCAGTCCGGGACGCGACATCGGGGAGCTGTTTTTT CASSPGRDIGELFF
few TRBJ2-7 TRBD2 TRBV5-4 TGTGCCAGCAGCCAAGGGACTAGCGGGAGGATCCCCGAGCAGTACTTC CASSQGTSGRIPEQYF
NA TRBJ2-5 NA TRBV28 TGTGCCAGCACCGGGCTGCGAACGCAGGAATGGACGAGATTCCAAGAGACCCAGTACTTC CASTGLRTQEWTRFQETQYF
NA TRBJ2-7 NA TRBV7-9 TGTGCCAGCAGCCTGGGGTCCTACGAGCAGTACTTC CASSLGSYEQYF
NA TRBJ2-5 TRBD2 TRBV9 TGTGCCAGCAGCGGACGCCCTGTAGCGGGAGGGAGAGAGACCCAGTACTTC CASSGRPVAGGRETQYF
NA TRBJ2-3 TRBD2 TRBV19 TGTGCCAGTAGTATACTAGCGGGAAGATTCACAGATACGCAGTATTTT CASSILAGRFTDTQYF
medium-sized TRBJ1-1 NA TRBV6-4 TGTGCCAGCAGTAATGGAGGCGACGGGGCGGGTATCACTGAAGCTTTCTTT CASSNGGDGAGITEAFF